This TCR beta chain was sequenced for a study of blood T cells in healthy people across ages. The use of a sample-barcoded 5' primer and a J-beta primer mix characterized a second PCR of roughly 7 to 11 cycles. TCRdb independently ran MiXCR on the 5' RACE reads; one entry per CDR3 protein. This sample carries 450,000 to 600,000 distinct CDR3 sequences, roughly a quarter of them seen once, and the ten largest clones take approximately 3.3%. Per the germline V gene, CDR1 is SGHRS and CDR2 is YFSETQ. The CDR3 spans 12 residues. Trimming removed 5 bases at V and 5 bases at J, with 11 bases between. This clonotype was counted only a few times. Separately, the same data were catalogued under a study of T cells of mothers and their children.

This chain connects TRBV5-1 to TRBJ2-7; TRBD2 might be the D (5 bases). This sequence was found in a boy younger than 10 in good health. The sequencing input was blood. Written as DNA, the CDR3 is TGCGCCAGCAGTTACGGACTGGACGAGCAGTACTTC. It specifies CASSYGLDEQYF.